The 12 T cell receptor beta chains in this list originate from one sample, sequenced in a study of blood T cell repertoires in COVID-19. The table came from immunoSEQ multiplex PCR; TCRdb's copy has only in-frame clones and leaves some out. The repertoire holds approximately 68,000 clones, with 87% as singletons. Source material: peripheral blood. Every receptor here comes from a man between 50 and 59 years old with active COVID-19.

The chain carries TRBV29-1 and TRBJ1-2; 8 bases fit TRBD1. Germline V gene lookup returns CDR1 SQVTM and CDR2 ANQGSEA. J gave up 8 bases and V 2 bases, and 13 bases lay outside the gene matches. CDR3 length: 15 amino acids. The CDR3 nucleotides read TGCAGCGTTGAAAGTACAGGGGGTAAAGTAGAAGGCTACACCTTC. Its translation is CSVESTGGKVEGYTF.

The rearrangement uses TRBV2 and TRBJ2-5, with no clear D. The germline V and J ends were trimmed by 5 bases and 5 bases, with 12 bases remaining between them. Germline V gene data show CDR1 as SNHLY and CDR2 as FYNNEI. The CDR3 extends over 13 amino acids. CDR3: CASSSRLGETQYF. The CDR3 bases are TGTGCCAGCAGTAGTCGACTCGGGGAGACCCAGTACTTC. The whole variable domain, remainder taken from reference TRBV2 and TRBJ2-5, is EPEVTQTPSHQVTQMGQEVILRCVPISNHLYFYWYRQILGQKVEFLVSFYNNEISEKSEIFDDQFSVERPDGSNFTLKIRSTKLEDSAMYFCASSSRLGETQYFGPGTRLLVL.

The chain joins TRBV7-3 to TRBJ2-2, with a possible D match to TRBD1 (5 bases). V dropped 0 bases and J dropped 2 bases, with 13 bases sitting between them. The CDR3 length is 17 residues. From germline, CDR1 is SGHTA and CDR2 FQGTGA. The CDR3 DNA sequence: TGTGCCAGCAGCTTAACGCCAGGACAAACAAACACCGGGGAGCTGTTTTTT. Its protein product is CASSLTPGQTNTGELFF.

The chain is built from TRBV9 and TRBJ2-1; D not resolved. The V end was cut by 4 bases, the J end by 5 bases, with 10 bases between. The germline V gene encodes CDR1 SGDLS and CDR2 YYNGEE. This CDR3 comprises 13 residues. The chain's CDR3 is CASSPQPDNEQFF. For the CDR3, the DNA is TGTGCCAGCAGCCCACAACCAGACAATGAGCAGTTCTTC.

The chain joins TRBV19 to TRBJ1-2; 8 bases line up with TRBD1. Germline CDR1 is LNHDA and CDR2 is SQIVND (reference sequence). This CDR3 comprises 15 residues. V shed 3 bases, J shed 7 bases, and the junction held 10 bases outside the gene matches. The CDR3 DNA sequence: TGTGCCAGTAGTATCCCGGGCCGGACAGGGTCTGGCTACACCTTC. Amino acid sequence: CASSIPGRTGSGYTF.

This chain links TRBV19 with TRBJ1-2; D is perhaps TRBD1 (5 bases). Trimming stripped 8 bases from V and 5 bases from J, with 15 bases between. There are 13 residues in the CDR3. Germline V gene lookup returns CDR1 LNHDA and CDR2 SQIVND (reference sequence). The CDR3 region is CASRGIGQYGYTF. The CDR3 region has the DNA TGTGCCAGTCGGGGGATAGGCCAGTATGGCTACACCTTC.

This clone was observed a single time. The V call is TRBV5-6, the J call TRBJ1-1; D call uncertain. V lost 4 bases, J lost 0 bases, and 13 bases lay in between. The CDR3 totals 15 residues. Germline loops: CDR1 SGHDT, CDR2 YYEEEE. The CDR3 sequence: CASSLPAVMNTEAFF. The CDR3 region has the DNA TGTGCCAGCAGCCTACCGGCGGTAATGAACACTGAAGCTTTCTTT.

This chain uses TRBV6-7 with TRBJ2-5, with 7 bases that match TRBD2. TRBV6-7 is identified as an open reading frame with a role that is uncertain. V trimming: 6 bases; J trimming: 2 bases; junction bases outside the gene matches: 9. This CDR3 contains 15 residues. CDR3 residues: CASRRLGGKQETQYF. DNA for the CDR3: TGTGCCAGCAGGCGACTCGGGGGGAAACAAGAGACCCAGTACTTC.

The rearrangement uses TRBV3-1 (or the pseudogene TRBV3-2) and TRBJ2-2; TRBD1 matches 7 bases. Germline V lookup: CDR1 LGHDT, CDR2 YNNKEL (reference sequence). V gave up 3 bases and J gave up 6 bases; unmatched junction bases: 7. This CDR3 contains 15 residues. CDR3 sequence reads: CASSQEDQGAGELFF. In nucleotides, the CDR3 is TGTGCCAGCAGCCAGGAAGATCAGGGGGCCGGGGAGCTGTTTTTT.

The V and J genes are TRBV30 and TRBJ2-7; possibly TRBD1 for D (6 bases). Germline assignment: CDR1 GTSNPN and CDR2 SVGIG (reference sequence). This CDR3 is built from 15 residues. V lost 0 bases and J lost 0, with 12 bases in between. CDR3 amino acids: CAWSVPGTFSYEQYF. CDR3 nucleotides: TGTGCCTGGAGTGTACCCGGGACATTCTCCTACGAGCAGTACTTC.

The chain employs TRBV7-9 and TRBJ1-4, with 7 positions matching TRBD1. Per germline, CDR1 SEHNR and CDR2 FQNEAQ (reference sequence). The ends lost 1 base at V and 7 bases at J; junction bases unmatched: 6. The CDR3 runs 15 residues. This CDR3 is CASSLEGGMGEKLFF. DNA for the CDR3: TGTGCCAGCAGCTTAGAAGGGGGCATGGGTGAAAAACTGTTTTTT.

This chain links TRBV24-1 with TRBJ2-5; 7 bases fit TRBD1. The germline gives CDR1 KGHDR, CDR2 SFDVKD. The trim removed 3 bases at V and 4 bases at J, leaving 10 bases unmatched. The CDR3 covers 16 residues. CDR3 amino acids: CATSDPHRDRRETQYF. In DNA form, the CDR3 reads TGTGCCACCAGTGATCCACACCGGGACAGACGAGAGACCCAGTACTTC.